This TCR beta chain was sequenced for a study of blood T cell repertoires in COVID-19. V was pared by 3 bases and J by 7 bases, with 13 bases of the junction left unmatched. Germline CDR1 is SGDLS and CDR2 is YYNGEE. The CDR3 runs 16 residues. Per the authors' pipeline: Amplifying reference gene primers gave estimates of nucleated cell counts. Data came from immunoSEQ multiplex PCR; TCRdb stores just in-frame clones and leaves some out. The V and J calls and clone size are taken from that table; D and trimming were inferred from the DNA. The sample includes about 51,000 clones, more than 70% seen only once; the top ten take about 4%.

The source of this sequence is an elderly man with active COVID-19. V usage is TRBV9 and J usage is TRBJ2-1; 7 nucleotides line up with TRBD1. The sequencing sample was made of peripheral blood. The CDR3 bases are TGTGCCAGCAGCGCCATCGGGACAGTTACAAGGAATGAGCAGTTCTTC. The encoded protein is CASSAIGTVTRNEQFF.